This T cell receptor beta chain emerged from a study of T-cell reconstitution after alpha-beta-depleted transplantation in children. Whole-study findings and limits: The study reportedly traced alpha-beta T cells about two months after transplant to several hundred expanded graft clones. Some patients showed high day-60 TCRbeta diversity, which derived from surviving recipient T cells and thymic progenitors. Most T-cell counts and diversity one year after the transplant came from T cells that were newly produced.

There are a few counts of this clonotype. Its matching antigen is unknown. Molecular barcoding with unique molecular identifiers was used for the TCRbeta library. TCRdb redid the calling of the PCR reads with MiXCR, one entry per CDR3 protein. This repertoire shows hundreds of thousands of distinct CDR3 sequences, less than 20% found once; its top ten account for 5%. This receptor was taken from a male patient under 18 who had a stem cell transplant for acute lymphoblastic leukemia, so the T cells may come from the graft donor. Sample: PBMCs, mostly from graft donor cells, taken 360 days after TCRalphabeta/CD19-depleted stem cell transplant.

The CDR3 loop is CASSYRQGAAEQYF. CDR3 in DNA: TGCGCCAGCAGCTACCGACAGGGGGCCGCCGAGCAGTACTTC. The gene calls are TRBV5-1 and TRBJ2-7; 10 nucleotides match TRBD1. This CDR3 comprises 14 residues. J gave up 6 bases and V 3 bases, and 6 bases lay outside the gene matches. Germline V CDR1 and CDR2: SGHRS, YFSETQ.